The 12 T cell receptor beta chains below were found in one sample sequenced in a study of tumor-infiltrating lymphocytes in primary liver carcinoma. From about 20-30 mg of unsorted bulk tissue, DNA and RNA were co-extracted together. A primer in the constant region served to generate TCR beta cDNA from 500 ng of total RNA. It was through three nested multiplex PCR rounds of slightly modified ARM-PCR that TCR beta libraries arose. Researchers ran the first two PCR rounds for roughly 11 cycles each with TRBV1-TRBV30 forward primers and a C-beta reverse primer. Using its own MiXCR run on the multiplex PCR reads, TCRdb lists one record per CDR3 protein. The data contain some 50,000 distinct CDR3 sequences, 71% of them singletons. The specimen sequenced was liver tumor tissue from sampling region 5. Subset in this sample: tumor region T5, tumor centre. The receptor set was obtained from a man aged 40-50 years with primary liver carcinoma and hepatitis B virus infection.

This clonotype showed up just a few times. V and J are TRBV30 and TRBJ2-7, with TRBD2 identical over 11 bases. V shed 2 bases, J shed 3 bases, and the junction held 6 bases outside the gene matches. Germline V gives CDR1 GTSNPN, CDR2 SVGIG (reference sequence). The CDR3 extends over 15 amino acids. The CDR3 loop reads CAWSPLAGVNYEQYF. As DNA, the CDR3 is TGTGCCTGGAGTCCACTAGCGGGAGTGAACTACGAGCAGTACTTC.

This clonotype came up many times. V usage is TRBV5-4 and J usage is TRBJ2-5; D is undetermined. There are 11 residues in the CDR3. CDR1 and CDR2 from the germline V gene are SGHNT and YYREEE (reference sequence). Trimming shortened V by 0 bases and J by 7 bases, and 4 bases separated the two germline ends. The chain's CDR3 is CASSLDATQYF. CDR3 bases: TGTGCCAGCAGCTTGGATGCGACCCAGTACTTC.

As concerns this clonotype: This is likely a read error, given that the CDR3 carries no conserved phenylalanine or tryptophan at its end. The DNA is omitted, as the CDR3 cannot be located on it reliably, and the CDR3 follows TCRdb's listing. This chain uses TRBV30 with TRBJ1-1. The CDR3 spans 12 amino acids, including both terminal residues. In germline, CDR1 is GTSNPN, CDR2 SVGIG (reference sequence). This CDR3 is CAWSPGNTEAFS.

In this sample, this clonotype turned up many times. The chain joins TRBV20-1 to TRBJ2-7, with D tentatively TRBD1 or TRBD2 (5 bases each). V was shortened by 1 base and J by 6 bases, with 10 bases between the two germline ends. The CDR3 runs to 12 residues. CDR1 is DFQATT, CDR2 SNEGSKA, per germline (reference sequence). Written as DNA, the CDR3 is TGCAGTGCTAGAGGGGACGGGTTCGAGCAGTACTTC. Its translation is CSARGDGFEQYF.

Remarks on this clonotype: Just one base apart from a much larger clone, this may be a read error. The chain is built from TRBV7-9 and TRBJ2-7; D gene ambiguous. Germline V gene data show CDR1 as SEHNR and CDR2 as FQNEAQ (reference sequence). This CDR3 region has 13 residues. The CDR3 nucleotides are TGTGCCAGCAACTTAACCAGCTCCTACGAGCAGTACTTC. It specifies CASNLTSSYEQYF.

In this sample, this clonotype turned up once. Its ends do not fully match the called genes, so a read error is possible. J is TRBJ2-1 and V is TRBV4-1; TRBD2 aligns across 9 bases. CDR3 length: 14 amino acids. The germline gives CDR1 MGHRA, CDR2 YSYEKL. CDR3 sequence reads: CASCQAGGYKEQFF. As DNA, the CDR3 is TGCGCCAGCTGCCAGGCGGGAGGGTACAAAGAGCAATTCTTC.

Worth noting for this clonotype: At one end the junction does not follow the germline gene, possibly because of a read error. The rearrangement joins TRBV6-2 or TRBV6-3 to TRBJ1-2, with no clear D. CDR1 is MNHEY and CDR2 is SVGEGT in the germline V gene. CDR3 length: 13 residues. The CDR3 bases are TGTGCCAGCAATTACGACGGTGACTATGGCTACACCTTC. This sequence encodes CASNYDGDYGYTF.

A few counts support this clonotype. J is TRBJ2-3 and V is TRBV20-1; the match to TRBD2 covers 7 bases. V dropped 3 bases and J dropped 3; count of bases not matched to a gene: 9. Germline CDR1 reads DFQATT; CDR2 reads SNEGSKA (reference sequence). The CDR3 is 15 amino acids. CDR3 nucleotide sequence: TGCAGTGCTAGTTCTGCGGGAGCGGGGACAGATACGCAGTATTTT. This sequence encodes CSASSAGAGTDTQYF.

CDR3 amino acids: CASGLCGTLPYEQYF. DNA for the CDR3: TGTGCCAGCGGCCTCTGTGGGACTCTACCCTACGAGCAGTACTTC. This chain joins TRBV11-2 and TRBJ2-7; perhaps TRBD2 as D (6 bases). The CDR3 covers 15 residues. Trimming left V 8 bases short and J 2 bases short, with 19 bases between. Per germline, CDR1 SGHAT and CDR2 FQNNGV.

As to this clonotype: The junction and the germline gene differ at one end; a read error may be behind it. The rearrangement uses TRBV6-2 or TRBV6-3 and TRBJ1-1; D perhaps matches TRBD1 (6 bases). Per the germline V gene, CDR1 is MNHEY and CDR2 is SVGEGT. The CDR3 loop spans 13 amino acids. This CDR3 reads CVSTSVGGTEAFF. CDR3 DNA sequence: TGTGTCAGCACCTCCGTAGGGGGTACTGAAGCTTTCTTT.

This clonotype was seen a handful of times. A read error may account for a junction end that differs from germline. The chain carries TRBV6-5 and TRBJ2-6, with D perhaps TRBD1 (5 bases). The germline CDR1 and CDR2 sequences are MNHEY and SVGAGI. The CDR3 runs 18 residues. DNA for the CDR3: TGTGCCAGCAGTCTTTGGGCAGGGATGAAAGCTGGGGCCAACGTGCTGACGTTC. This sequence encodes CASSLWAGMKAGANVLTF.

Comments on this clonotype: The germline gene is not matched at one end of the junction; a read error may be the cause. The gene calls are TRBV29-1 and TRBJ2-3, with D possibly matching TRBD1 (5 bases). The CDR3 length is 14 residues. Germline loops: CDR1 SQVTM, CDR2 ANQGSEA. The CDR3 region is CSTESWQGPGTRYF. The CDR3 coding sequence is TGCAGCACTGAGTCGTGGCAGGGCCCAGGTACGCGGTATTTT.